This entry lists 31 T cell receptor beta chains sequenced from one sample in a study of early T cells in non-severe SARS-CoV-2 infection. TCRdb independently ran MiXCR on the 5' RACE reads; one entry per CDR3 protein. In the table there are just under 60,000 distinct CDR3 sequences, around 8.9% of which are singletons. Sequencing was carried out using whole blood. These receptors all stem from an adult who was a healthcare worker with PCR-confirmed SARS-CoV-2 infection or an uninfected control (not recorded which).

The rearrangement uses TRBV7-6 and TRBJ1-2, with D uncertain. The CDR3 is made up of 13 amino acids. The germline gives CDR1 SGHVS, CDR2 FNYEAQ. Trimming removed 0 bases at V and 4 bases at J, with 6 bases between. Here the CDR3 DNA reads TGTGCCAGCAGCTTAGCGGAAGGCTATGGCTACACCTTC. Its translation: CASSLAEGYGYTF.

The sample holds many counts of this clonotype. This chain connects TRBV7-6 to TRBJ2-3; 8 bases agree with TRBD2. This CDR3 spans 15 amino acids. CDR1 and CDR2 (germline): SGHVS, FNYEAQ. V lost 4 bases to trimming and J lost 5 bases; unmatched junction nucleotides: 8. The CDR3 region has the DNA TGTGCCAGCAGCTCAACAGGACTAGCAGAAGATACGCAGTATTTT. This gives the protein CASSSTGLAEDTQYF.

Only a few counts were recorded for this clonotype. This chain uses TRBV30 with TRBJ2-2, with 9 bases matching TRBD1. V shed 0 bases, J shed 4 bases, and the junction held 6 bases outside the gene matches. The CDR3 is made up of 16 amino acids. Germline values: CDR1 GTSNPN, CDR2 SVGIG (reference sequence). In DNA form, the CDR3 reads TGTGCCTGGAGTGTAGGGACAGGGTTCCCCACCGGGGAGCTGTTTTTT. Amino acid sequence: CAWSVGTGFPTGELFF.

The V gene is TRBV18, the J gene TRBJ1-2; 8 nucleotides align to TRBD1. The CDR3 contains 13 residues. CDR1 and CDR2 (germline): KGHSH, LQKENI. V gave up 8 bases and J gave up 4 bases; unmatched junction bases: 6. CDR3 DNA sequence: TGTGCCAGCAGAATGGGACAGGCCTATGGCTACACCTTC. Translated: CASRMGQAYGYTF.

In its sample, this clonotype was seen many times. CDR3 amino acids: CASSQQTGVGEKLFF. The CDR3 DNA reads TGCGCCAGCAGCCAACAGACAGGGGTAGGAGAAAAACTGTTTTTT. This chain connects TRBV4-3 to TRBJ1-4; 8 nucleotides line up with TRBD1. With V trimmed by 2 bases and J by 8 bases, 7 bases remained unmatched. The CDR3 has 15 residues. From germline, CDR1 is LGHNA and CDR2 YSLEER.

This clonotype was seen only a few times. The chain links TRBV7-2 to TRBJ2-4; TRBD1 matches 7 bases. After removal of 1 base from V and 6 bases from J, the junction contained 9 bases not matched to a gene. CDR1 and CDR2 (germline): SGHTA, FQGNSA. This CDR3 has 16 residues. CDR3 region: CASSLVAGTEGNIQYF. The DNA for the CDR3 is TGTGCCAGCAGCTTAGTAGCCGGGACAGAGGGAAACATTCAGTACTTC.

The genes are TRBV7-9 and TRBJ1-6; D is possibly TRBD1 (6 bases). The CDR3 is made up of 15 amino acids. The V and J ends lost 1 base and 8 bases respectively, with 12 bases between them. Germline V gene lookup returns CDR1 SEHNR and CDR2 FQNEAQ (reference sequence). The CDR3 coding sequence is TGTGCCAGCAGCTTAGGCGCAGGGGTGGATTCACCCCTCCACTTT. This translates into CASSLGAGVDSPLHF.

The chain is built from TRBV12-3 or TRBV12-4 and TRBJ2-7; D could derive from TRBD1 or TRBD2 (5 bases each). V was pared by 5 bases and J by 3 bases, with 17 bases between. The CDR3 is 15 residues long. The CDR3 DNA reads as TGTGCCAGCAGTCCAACTAGGGACGGATACTACGAGCAGTACTTC. Translating gives CASSPTRDGYYEQYF.

This clonotype was detected a few times. V gene TRBV9 combines with J gene TRBJ2-4, with D perhaps given as TRBD1 or TRBD2 (5 bases each). The CDR3 is 16 amino acids. Germline-derived CDR1 and CDR2 are SGDLS and YYNGEE. Trimming stripped 1 base from V and 5 bases from J, with 16 bases between. Here the CDR3 DNA reads TGTGCCAGCAGCGTAACCCCTTTAACGGGGCAAAACATTCAGTACTTC. Protein: CASSVTPLTGQNIQYF.

This clonotype occurred a few times. The chain is built from TRBV12-5 and TRBJ2-5; TRBD1 agrees at 7 bases. V was pared by 6 bases and J by 5 bases, with 6 bases of the junction left unmatched. The CDR3 runs to 13 residues. Germline V gene data show CDR1 as LGHNT and CDR2 as FRNRAP. CDR3 in amino acids: CASGRDRVETQYF. The CDR3 DNA follows: TGTGCTAGTGGCCGTGACAGGGTGGAGACCCAGTACTTC.

The sample holds a few counts of this clonotype. The chain couples TRBV6-6 to TRBJ2-2; D is ambiguous. This CDR3 has 15 residues. Trimming removed 6 bases at V and 0 bases at J, with 11 bases between. The germline gives CDR1 MNHNY, CDR2 SVGAGI (reference sequence). This CDR3 reads CASRTLRSNTGELFF. CDR3 bases: TGTGCCAGCAGGACTTTGCGTTCGAACACCGGGGAGCTGTTTTTT.

This chain uses TRBV29-1 with TRBJ2-7; D remains ambiguous. The CDR3 length is 12 residues. Germline V lookup: CDR1 SQVTM, CDR2 ANQGSEA. The V and J ends lost 0 bases and 2 bases respectively, with 5 bases between them. This CDR3 is CSVEDSTYEQYF. In nucleotides, the CDR3 is TGCAGCGTTGAAGACTCGACCTACGAGCAGTACTTC.

This clonotype was counted ten times or more. The genes are TRBV29-1 and TRBJ1-2; 8 bases map to TRBD1. The CDR3 sequence is 12 residues long. J gave up 8 bases and V 7 bases, and 9 bases lay outside the gene matches. Germline assignment: CDR1 SQVTM and CDR2 ANQGSEA. CDR3 in DNA: TGCAGCGCTTCGACAGGGGACGTCGGCTACACCTTC. Encoded protein: CSASTGDVGYTF.

Many counts were recorded for this clonotype. V and J are TRBV28 and TRBJ2-2; TRBD2 aligns across 10 bases. The CDR3 spans 15 residues. With V trimmed by 5 bases and J by 6 bases, 6 bases remained unmatched. Germline V CDR1 and CDR2: MDHEN, SYDVKM. The CDR3 is CASSDSGRKAGELFF. The DNA of the CDR3 is TGTGCCAGCAGTGATAGCGGGAGGAAGGCCGGGGAGCTGTTTTTT. Combining the CDR3 with reference TRBV28 and TRBJ2-2 gives the whole variable domain DVKVTQSSRYLVKRTGEKVFLECVQDMDHENMFWYRQDPGLGLRLIYFSYDVKMKEKGDIPEGYSVSREKKERFSLILESASTNQTSMYLCASSDSGRKAGELFFGEGSRLTVL.

In this sample, this clonotype turned up a few times. V is TRBV19 and J is TRBJ2-1; 9 bases line up with TRBD2. Germline loops: CDR1 LNHDA, CDR2 SQIVND (reference sequence). The J segment lost 5 bases and the V segment lost 5 bases, leaving 10 bases of the junction unmatched. This CDR3 has 16 amino acids. The CDR3: CASSQGLASIHNEQFF. The CDR3 region has the DNA TGTGCCAGTAGTCAGGGACTAGCCTCGATACACAATGAGCAGTTCTTC.

The chain recombines TRBV6-2 or TRBV6-3 with TRBJ1-1; a possible D gene is TRBD1 (6 bases). The CDR3 is 14 residues long. From germline, CDR1 is MNHEY and CDR2 SVGEGT. V lost 2 bases to trimming and J lost 0 bases, with 7 bases between them. The CDR3 protein is CASSYGGLNTEAFF. CDR3 nucleotides: TGTGCCAGCAGTTACGGGGGCCTGAACACTGAAGCTTTCTTT.

This clonotype showed up many times. A junction boundary mismatches the germline segment, possibly from a read error. This rearrangement joins TRBV7-7 to TRBJ2-7; D ambiguous. Germline lookup yields CDR1 SSHAT and CDR2 FNYEAQ (reference sequence). CDR3 length: 13 amino acids. The CDR3 here is CASSPYGDYEQYF. Written as DNA, the CDR3 is TGTGCTAGCAGCCCCTATGGGGACTACGAGCAGTACTTC.

This clonotype was found a few times. The chain carries TRBV13 and TRBJ1-2, with TRBD1 matching 10 bases. V gave up 0 bases and J gave up 6 bases; unmatched junction bases: 1. The length of the CDR3 is 14 residues. Per the germline V gene, CDR1 is PRHDT and CDR2 is FYEKMQ (reference sequence). This CDR3 is CASSLGTGGNGYTF. DNA of the CDR3: TGTGCCAGCAGCTTAGGGACAGGGGGCAATGGCTACACCTTC.

This clonotype was seen ten or more times. The chain carries TRBV7-8 and TRBJ1-4; 9 bases line up with TRBD1. The length of the CDR3 is 15 residues. V lost 5 bases, J lost 5 bases, and 6 bases stayed unmatched. Germline values: CDR1 SGHVS, CDR2 FQNEAQ. The CDR3 nucleotides read TGTGCCAGCAGCGTAAGGACAGGGGAAAATGAAAAACTGTTTTTT. Translated, it gives CASSVRTGENEKLFF.

The chain uses TRBV28 and TRBJ2-1; a possible D gene is TRBD2 (6 bases). Germline V lookup: CDR1 MDHEN, CDR2 SYDVKM. The CDR3 length is 17 residues. Trimming shortened V by 1 base and J by 5 bases, and 18 bases separated the two germline ends. CDR3 sequence (DNA): TGTGCCAGCAGTTTATTGGGCCTCCGGGGGTTCAACAATGAGCAGTTCTTC. This sequence encodes CASSLLGLRGFNNEQFF.

In its sample, this clonotype was seen many times. The chain couples TRBV6-6 to TRBJ2-6; no clear D gene. The germline V gene encodes CDR1 MNHNY and CDR2 SVGAGI (reference sequence). This CDR3 has 17 residues. V lost 0 bases and J lost 0, with 9 bases in between. The CDR3 DNA is TGTGCCAGCAGTTACTCAGCGCTAACCTCTGGGGCCAACGTCCTGACTTTC. Its translation: CASSYSALTSGANVLTF.

V gene TRBV27 combines with J gene TRBJ1-6; maybe TRBD1 (5 bases). With 5 bases removed from V and 4 bases from J, the gap between germline ends came to 9 bases. The germline gives CDR1 MNHEY, CDR2 SMNVEV (reference sequence). This CDR3 region has 14 residues. The CDR3 region has the DNA TGTGCCAGCAGTCAACAGGTGTATAATTCACCCCTCCACTTT. Residues: CASSQQVYNSPLHF.

This clonotype was observed many times. The gene calls are TRBV6-5 and TRBJ1-2, with D hard to call. The CDR3 spans 16 residues. V was trimmed by 8 bases and J by 4 bases, leaving 23 bases between them. From germline, CDR1 is MNHEY and CDR2 SVGAGI. The CDR3 sequence is CASGPLLRKDSYGYTF. DNA of the CDR3: TGTGCCAGCGGCCCTTTATTAAGAAAAGACTCCTATGGCTACACCTTC.

This clonotype has more than one count but fewer than ten. Compared with germline, one end of the junction differs, possibly owing to a read error. The J gene is TRBJ2-7, the V gene TRBV5-1; either TRBD1 or TRBD2 may supply D (5 bases each). The CDR3 runs 14 residues. CDR1 and CDR2 (germline): SGHRS, YFSETQ. This CDR3 is CASSRRGNSYEQYF. The CDR3 coding sequence is TGCGCCAGCAGCCGCCGGGGCAACTCCTACGAACAGTACTTC.

The chain recombines TRBV28 with TRBJ2-7, with D possibly matching TRBD1 (6 bases). Looked up from germline, CDR1 is MDHEN and CDR2 is SYDVKM. The CDR3 is made up of 16 amino acids. V was trimmed by 3 bases and J by 0 bases, leaving 15 bases between them. The CDR3 DNA sequence: TGTGCCAGCAGTTTTTTTTCCCCAGGGGTCTCCTACGAGCAGTACTTC. This encodes CASSFFSPGVSYEQYF.

This clonotype was seen only a few times. The rearrangement links TRBV9 to TRBJ2-1; tentative D call: TRBD2 (5 bases). Germline lookup yields CDR1 SGDLS and CDR2 YYNGEE. V was shortened by 4 bases and J by 7 bases, with 18 bases between the two germline ends. The CDR3 covers 15 residues. The CDR3 reads CASSIPGLAENEQFF. CDR3 DNA: TGTGCCAGCAGCATCCCCGGGCTAGCCGAAAATGAGCAGTTCTTC.

This clonotype came up a few times. V and J are TRBV7-2 and TRBJ2-4; no clear D gene. V lost 5 bases and J lost 6, with 14 bases in between. CDR1 and CDR2 from the germline V gene are SGHTA and FQGNSA. CDR3 length: 14 residues. The CDR3: CASSRRAEPNIQYF. DNA of the CDR3: TGTGCCAGCAGCCGACGGGCAGAGCCAAACATTCAGTACTTC.

This clonotype was picked up many times. The chain carries TRBV12-5 and TRBJ2-7; 7 nucleotides match TRBD1. Losses at the gene ends were 3 bases for V and 4 bases for J; bases not matched to a gene: 18. CDR3 length: 18 amino acids. CDR1 is LGHNT and CDR2 is FRNRAP in the germline V gene. As DNA, the CDR3 is TGTGCTAGTGGTTTACGACAGGGAAGCGGCTCAATCTTTTACGAGCAGTACTTC. Amino acid sequence: CASGLRQGSGSIFYEQYF.

This clonotype showed up many times. The chain joins TRBV24-1 to TRBJ2-1; tentatively, D is TRBD2 (6 bases). V lost 6 bases, J lost 2 bases, and 13 bases lay in between. CDR1 and CDR2 from the germline V gene are KGHDR and SFDVKD. This CDR3 is 15 amino acids long. The CDR3 region has the DNA TGTGCCACCAGTCCTGGGGGGAGAGCCTACAATGAGCAGTTCTTC. Translated, it gives CATSPGGRAYNEQFF.

In its sample, this clonotype was seen many times. The genes are TRBV5-1 and TRBJ1-2; 7 bases are a match to TRBD1. The V segment lost 3 bases and the J segment 2 bases; nucleotides outside the gene matches: 7. This CDR3 region has 15 residues. CDR1 and CDR2 (germline): SGHRS, YFSETQ. CDR3 coding DNA: TGCGCCAGCAGCTACGGACAGGCGCTCAACTATGGCTACACCTTC. Protein: CASSYGQALNYGYTF. Supplemented by reference TRBV5-1 and TRBJ1-2, the full variable domain reads KAGVTQTPRYLIKTRGQQVTLSCSPISGHRSVSWYQQTPGQGLQFLFEYFSETQRNKGNFPGRFSGRQFSNSRSEMNVSTLELGDSALYLCASSYGQALNYGYTFGSGTRLTVV.

To note about this clonotype: A clone one base away is much larger, so this may be a read error. The chain uses TRBV4-2 and TRBJ2-7; D ambiguous. Germline values: CDR1 LGHNA, CDR2 YNFKEQ. V was shortened by 1 base and J by 0 bases, with 13 bases between the two germline ends. The CDR3 loop spans 16 amino acids. CDR3 sequence: CASSQVANSYSYEQYF. CDR3 nucleotides: TGTGCCAGCAGCCAAGTCGCTAACAGTTACTCCTACGAGCAGTACTTC.